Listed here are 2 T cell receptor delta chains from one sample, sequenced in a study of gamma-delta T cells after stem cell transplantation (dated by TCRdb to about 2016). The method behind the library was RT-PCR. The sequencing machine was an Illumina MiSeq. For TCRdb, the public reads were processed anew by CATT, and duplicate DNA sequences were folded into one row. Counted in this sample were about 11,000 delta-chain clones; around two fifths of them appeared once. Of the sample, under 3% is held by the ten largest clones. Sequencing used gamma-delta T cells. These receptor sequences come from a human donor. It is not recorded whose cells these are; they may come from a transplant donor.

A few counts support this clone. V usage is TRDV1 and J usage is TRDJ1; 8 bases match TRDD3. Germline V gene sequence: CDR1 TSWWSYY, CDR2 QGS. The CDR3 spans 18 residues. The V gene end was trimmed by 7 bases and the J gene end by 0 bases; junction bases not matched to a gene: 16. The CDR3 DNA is TGTGCTCTTGAGCTCTACGCTCTGGGGGACGTATACACCGATAAACTCATCTTT. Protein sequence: CALELYALGDVYTDKLIF.

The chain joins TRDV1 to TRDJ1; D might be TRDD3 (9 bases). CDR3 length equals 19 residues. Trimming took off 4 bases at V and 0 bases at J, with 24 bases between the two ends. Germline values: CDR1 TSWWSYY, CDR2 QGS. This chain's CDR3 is CALGVIFLRRGIHTDKLIF. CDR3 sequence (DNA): TGTGCTCTTGGGGTCATCTTCCTACGAAGGGGGATACACACCGATAAACTCATCTTT.